Each of the 3 T cell receptor beta chains below was sequenced from the same sample in a study of blood T cell repertoires in COVID-19. Clones were sequenced by immunoSEQ multiplex PCR, and TCRdb holds only the in-frame ones, with some missing. The sample lists hundreds of thousands of clones; 87% were seen once. Sequenced material: PBMCs or T cells enriched from blood (not recorded which). The receptors shown here come from a woman in her thirties or forties who had recovered from COVID-19.

The rearrangement joins TRBV7-2 to TRBJ1-2, with no clear D. Germline assignment: CDR1 SGHTA and CDR2 FQGNSA. With 1 base removed from V and 3 bases from J, the gap between germline ends came to 12 bases. This CDR3 contains 15 residues. CDR3 protein: CASSLVWEAYYGYTF. The CDR3 nucleotides are TGTGCCAGCAGCTTAGTCTGGGAGGCTTACTATGGCTACACCTTC.

The chain uses TRBV10-1 and TRBJ2-3; unclear D gene. CDR1 WNHNN and CDR2 SYGVQD come from the germline V gene (reference sequence). The CDR3 consists of 15 residues. The ends were cut back, 2 bases at V and 0 bases at J, with 9 bases in the middle. This CDR3 is CASSEVGSSTDTQYF. Here the CDR3 DNA reads TGCGCCAGCAGTGAGGTCGGGTCCAGCACAGATACGCAGTATTTT.

This clone was seen only a few times. The genes are TRBV10-3 and TRBJ2-2; TRBD2 agrees at 10 bases. CDR1 and CDR2 (germline): ENHRY, SYGVKD. The CDR3 consists of 14 residues. The junction had 3 bases not matched to a gene; V was cut back by 8 bases and J by 3 bases. CDR3 coding DNA: TGTGCCATCTCCCTAGCGGGGGACACCGGGGAGCTGTTTTTT. Translation: CAISLAGDTGELFF.